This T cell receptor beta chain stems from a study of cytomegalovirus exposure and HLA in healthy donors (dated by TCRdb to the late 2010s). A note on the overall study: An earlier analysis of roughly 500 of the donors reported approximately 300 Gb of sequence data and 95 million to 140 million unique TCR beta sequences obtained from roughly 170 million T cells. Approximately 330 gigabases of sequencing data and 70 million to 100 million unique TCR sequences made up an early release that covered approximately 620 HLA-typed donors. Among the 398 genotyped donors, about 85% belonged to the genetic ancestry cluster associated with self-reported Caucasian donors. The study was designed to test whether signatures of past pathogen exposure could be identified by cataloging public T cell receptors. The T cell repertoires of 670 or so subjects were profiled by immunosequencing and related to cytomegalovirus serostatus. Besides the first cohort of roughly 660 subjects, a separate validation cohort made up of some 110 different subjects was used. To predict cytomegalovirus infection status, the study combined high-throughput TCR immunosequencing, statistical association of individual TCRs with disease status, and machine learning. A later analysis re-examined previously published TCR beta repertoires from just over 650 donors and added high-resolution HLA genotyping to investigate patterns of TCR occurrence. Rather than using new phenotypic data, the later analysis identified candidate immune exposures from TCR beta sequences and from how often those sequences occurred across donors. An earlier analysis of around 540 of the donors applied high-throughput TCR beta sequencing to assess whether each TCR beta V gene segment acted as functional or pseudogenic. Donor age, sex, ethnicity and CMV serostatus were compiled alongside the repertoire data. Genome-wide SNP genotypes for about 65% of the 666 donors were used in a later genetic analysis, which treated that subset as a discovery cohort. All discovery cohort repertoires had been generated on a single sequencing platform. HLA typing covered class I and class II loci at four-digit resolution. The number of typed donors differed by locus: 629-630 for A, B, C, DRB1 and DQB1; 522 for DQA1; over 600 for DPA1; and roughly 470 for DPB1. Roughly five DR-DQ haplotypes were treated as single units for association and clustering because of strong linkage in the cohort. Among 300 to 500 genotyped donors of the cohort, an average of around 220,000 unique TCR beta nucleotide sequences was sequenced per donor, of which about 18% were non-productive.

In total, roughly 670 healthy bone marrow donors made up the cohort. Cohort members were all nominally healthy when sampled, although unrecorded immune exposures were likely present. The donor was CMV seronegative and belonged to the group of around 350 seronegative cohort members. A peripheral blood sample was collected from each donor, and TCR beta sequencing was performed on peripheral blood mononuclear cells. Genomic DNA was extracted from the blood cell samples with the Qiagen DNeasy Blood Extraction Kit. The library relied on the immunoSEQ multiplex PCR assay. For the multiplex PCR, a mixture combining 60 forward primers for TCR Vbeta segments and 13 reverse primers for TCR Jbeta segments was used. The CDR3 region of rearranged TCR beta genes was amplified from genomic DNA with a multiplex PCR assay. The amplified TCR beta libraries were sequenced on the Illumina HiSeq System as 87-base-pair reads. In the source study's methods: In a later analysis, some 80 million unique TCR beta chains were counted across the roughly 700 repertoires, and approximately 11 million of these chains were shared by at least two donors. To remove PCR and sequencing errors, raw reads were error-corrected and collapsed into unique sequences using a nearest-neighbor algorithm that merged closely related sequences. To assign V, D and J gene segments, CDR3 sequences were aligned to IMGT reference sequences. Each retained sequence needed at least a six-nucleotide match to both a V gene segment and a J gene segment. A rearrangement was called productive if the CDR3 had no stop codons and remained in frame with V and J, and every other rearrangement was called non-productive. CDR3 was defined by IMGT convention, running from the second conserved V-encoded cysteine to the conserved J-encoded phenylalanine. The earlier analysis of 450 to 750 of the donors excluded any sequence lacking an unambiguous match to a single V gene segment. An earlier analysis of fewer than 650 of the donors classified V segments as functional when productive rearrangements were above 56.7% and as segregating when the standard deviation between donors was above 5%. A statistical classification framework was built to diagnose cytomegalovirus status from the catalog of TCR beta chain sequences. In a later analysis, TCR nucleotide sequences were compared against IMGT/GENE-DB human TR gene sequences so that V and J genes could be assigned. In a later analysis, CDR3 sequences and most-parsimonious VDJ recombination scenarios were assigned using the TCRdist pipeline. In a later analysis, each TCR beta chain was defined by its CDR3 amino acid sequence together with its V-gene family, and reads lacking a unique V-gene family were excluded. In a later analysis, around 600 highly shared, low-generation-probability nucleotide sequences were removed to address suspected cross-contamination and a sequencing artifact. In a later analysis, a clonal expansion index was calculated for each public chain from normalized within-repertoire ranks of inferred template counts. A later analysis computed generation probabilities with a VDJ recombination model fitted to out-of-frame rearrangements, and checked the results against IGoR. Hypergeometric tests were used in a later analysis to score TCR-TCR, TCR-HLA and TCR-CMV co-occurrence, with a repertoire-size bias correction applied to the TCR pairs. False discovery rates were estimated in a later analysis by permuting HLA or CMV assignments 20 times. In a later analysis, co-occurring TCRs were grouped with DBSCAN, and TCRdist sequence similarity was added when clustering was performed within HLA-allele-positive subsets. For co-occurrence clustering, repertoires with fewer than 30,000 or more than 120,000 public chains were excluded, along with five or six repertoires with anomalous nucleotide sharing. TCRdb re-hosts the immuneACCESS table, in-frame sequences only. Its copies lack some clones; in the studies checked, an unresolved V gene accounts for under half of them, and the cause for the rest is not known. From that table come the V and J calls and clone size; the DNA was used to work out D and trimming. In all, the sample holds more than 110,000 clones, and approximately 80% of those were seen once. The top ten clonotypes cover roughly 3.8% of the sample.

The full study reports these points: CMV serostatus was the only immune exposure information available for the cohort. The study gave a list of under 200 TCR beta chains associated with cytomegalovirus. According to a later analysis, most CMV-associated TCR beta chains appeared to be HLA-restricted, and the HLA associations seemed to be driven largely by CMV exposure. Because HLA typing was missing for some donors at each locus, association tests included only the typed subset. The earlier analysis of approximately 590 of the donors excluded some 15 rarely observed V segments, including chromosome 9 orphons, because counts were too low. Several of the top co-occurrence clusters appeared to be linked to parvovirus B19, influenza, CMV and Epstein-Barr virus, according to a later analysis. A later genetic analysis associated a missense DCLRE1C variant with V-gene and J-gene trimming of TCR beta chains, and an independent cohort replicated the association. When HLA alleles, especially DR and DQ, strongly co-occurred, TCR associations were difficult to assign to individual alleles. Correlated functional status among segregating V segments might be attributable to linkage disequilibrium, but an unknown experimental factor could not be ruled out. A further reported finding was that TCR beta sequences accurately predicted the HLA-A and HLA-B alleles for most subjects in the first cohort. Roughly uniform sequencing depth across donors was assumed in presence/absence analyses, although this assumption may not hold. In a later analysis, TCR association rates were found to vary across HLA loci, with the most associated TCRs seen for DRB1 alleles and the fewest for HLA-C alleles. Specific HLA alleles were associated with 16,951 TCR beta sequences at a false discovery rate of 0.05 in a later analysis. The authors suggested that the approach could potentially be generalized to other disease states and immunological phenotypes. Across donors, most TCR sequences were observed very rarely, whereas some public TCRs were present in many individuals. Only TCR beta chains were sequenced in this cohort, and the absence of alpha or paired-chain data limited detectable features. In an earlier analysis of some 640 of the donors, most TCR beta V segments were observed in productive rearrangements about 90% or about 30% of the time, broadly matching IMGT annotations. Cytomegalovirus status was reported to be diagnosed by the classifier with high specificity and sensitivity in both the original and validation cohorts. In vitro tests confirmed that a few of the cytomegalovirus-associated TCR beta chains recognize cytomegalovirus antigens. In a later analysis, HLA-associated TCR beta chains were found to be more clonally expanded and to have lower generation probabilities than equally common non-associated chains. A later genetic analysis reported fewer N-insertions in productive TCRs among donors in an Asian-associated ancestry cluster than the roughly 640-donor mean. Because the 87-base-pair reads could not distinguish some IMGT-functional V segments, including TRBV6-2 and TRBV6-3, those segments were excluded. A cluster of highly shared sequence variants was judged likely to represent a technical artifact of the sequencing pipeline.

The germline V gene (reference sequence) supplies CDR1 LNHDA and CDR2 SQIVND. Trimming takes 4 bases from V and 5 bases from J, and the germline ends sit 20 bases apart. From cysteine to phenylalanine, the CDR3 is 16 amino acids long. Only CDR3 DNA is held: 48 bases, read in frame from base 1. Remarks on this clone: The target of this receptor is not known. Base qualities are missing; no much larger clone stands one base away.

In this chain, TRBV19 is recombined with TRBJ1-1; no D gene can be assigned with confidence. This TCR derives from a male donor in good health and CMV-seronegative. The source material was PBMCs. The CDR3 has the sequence CASSNLRSRGSTEAFF. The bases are TGTGCCAGTAGTAACCTACGGTCCCGGGGAAGTACTGAAGCTTTCTTT.